The 20 T cell receptor beta chains below all came from one sample that was sequenced in a study of beta chain features in type 1 diabetes. Investigators reverse transcribed all isolated RNA, so they sequenced expressed TCRB transcripts. Profiled with immunoSEQ multiplex PCR; TCRdb holds only in-frame clones, not every one. The table has about 620,000 clones, around 16% seen once. The source material was naive CD4+ T cells from blood. Receptor source: a man aged 18 to 29 in good health.

The chain is built from TRBV7-6 and TRBJ2-5, with D perhaps matching TRBD2 (6 bases). CDR3 length equals 16 residues. The V end was cut by 5 bases, the J end by 6 bases, with 22 bases between. Germline CDR1 SGHVS, CDR2 FNYEAQ. The CDR3 sequence is CASSLEAWDLTQTQYF. DNA of the CDR3: TGTGCCAGCAGCCTGGAAGCGTGGGACTTAACACAGACCCAGTACTTC.

This clone was counted a few times. The chain uses TRBV5-4 and TRBJ2-7; 7 bases are a match to TRBD1. The trim removed 1 base at V and 4 bases at J, leaving 8 bases unmatched. This CDR3 has 15 amino acids. CDR1 SGHNT and CDR2 YYREEE come from the germline V gene (reference sequence). The CDR3 bases are TGTGCCAGCAGCTTGAGGTGGAACAGGGGATACGAGCAGTACTTC. Translated, it gives CASSLRWNRGYEQYF.

The sample holds a few counts of this clone. The J gene is TRBJ1-1, the V gene TRBV25-1; D perhaps matches TRBD1 (5 bases). The CDR3 runs 15 residues. CDR1 is MGHDK and CDR2 is SYGVNS in the germline V gene. V gave up 6 bases and J gave up 5 bases, with 19 bases separating them. The CDR3 is CASRLTGGSITEAFF. The CDR3 region has the DNA TGTGCCAGCAGGCTGACCGGGGGGTCGATTACTGAAGCTTTCTTT. Complete variable domain (other parts from reference TRBV25-1 and TRBJ1-1): EADIYQTPRYLVIGTGKKITLECSQTMGHDKMYWYQQDPGMELHLIHYSYGVNSTEKGDLSSESTVSRIRTEHFPLTLESARPSHTSQYLCASRLTGGSITEAFFGQGTRLTVV.

Remarks on this clone: This probably arose from a read error, given a far larger clone one base away. This chain connects TRBV30 to TRBJ1-5; D is unresolved. The CDR3 extends over 13 amino acids. Germline CDR1 is GTSNPN and CDR2 is SVGIG (reference sequence). V lost 3 bases and J 5 bases, leaving 11 bases between the germline ends. The CDR3 sequence is CAWSTTLYQPQHF. The CDR3, as DNA: TGTGCCTGGAGCACGACTCTCTATCAGCCCCAGCATTTT.

The chain has TRBV5-1 and TRBJ2-7, with a tentative D call TRBD2 (5 bases). V was pared by 3 bases and J by 3 bases, with 13 bases between. The CDR3 spans 14 residues. CDR1 is SGHRS and CDR2 is YFSETQ in the germline V gene. CDR3 bases: TGCGCCAGCAGCTCCACAATAGCGAGCTACGAGCAGTACTTC. The encoded protein is CASSSTIASYEQYF. The full variable domain, rest sourced from reference TRBV5-1 and TRBJ2-7, is KAGVTQTPRYLIKTRGQQVTLSCSPISGHRSVSWYQQTPGQGLQFLFEYFSETQRNKGNFPGRFSGRQFSNSRSEMNVSTLELGDSALYLCASSSTIASYEQYFGPGTRLTVT.

The chain joins TRBV25-1 to TRBJ1-2; 12 bases are shared with TRBD1. The V segment lost 4 bases and the J segment 7 bases; nucleotides outside the gene matches: 7. Germline CDR1 is MGHDK and CDR2 is SYGVNS. The CDR3 is 15 residues long. In DNA form, the CDR3 reads TGTGCCAGCAGTGTACCGGGACAGGGGGCGGTTGGCTACACCTTC. As protein: CASSVPGQGAVGYTF.

This clone was detected a few times. The gene calls are TRBV18 and TRBJ2-1, with 7 bases fitting TRBD1. From germline, CDR1 is KGHSH and CDR2 LQKENI. The CDR3 has 16 residues. V gave up 3 bases and J gave up 0 bases; unmatched junction bases: 5. CDR3 protein: CASSPQTGSSYNEQFF. CDR3 in DNA: TGTGCCAGCTCACCTCAGACAGGGTCCTCCTACAATGAGCAGTTCTTC.

The chain recombines TRBV19 with TRBJ1-2; D gene uncertain. The CDR3 runs to 14 residues. Trimming removed 5 bases at V and 2 bases at J, with 12 bases between. Germline V gene sequence: CDR1 LNHDA, CDR2 SQIVND (reference sequence). Here the CDR3 DNA reads TGTGCCAGTAGTCCTGGACTGGCAAACTATGGCTACACCTTC. Translating gives CASSPGLANYGYTF.

The chain joins TRBV9 to TRBJ2-1; 7 bases align to TRBD1. Germline trimming cut 4 bases from V and 3 bases from J; bases unmatched to any gene: 7. CDR3 size: 15 residues. CDR1 and CDR2 from the germline V gene are SGDLS and YYNGEE. CDR3 residues: CASSTPGQFYNEQFF. The DNA for the CDR3 is TGTGCCAGCAGCACGCCGGGACAGTTCTACAATGAGCAGTTCTTC.

In its sample, this clone was seen a few times. This CDR3 is CAISIGQGTVYEQYF. CDR3 DNA sequence: TGTGCCATCAGTATCGGACAGGGAACCGTCTACGAGCAGTACTTC. The V gene is TRBV10-3, the J gene TRBJ2-7; 8 bases match TRBD1. The CDR3 spans 15 residues. Trimming took 5 bases from V and 3 from J; bases not matched to a gene: 9. Germline loops: CDR1 ENHRY, CDR2 SYGVKD.

This clone occurred a few times. The chain recombines TRBV19 with TRBJ2-1; no definite D call. V shed 3 bases and J shed 0 bases, with 12 bases lying between them. Germline CDR1 reads LNHDA; CDR2 reads SQIVND (reference sequence). The CDR3 loop spans 16 amino acids. This chain's CDR3 is CASSMSPSSSYNEQFF. CDR3 sequence (DNA): TGTGCCAGTAGTATGAGCCCTTCGAGCTCCTACAATGAGCAGTTCTTC.

This clone was counted a few times. The chain uses TRBV7-2 and TRBJ2-1, with a possible D match to TRBD2 (7 bases). The CDR3 spans 16 residues. V was cut by 5 bases and J by 4 bases, with 18 bases left in between. CDR1 is SGHTA and CDR2 is FQGNSA in the germline V gene. CDR3 loop: CASSPTGGTLYNEQFF. The CDR3 DNA sequence: TGTGCCAGCAGCCCGACCGGGGGGACATTATACAATGAGCAGTTCTTC.

This clone turned up a few times. This chain links TRBV9 with TRBJ2-4; D is uncertain. CDR3 length: 15 amino acids. Germline V lookup: CDR1 SGDLS, CDR2 YYNGEE. Deletions cut 0 bases from V and 1 base from J, with 8 bases between. CDR3 bases: TGTGCCAGCAGCGTAGAAGACGGGGCCAAAAACATTCAGTACTTC. Protein: CASSVEDGAKNIQYF.

This clone was seen a few times. V usage is TRBV30 and J usage is TRBJ1-2, with D unresolved. The CDR3 is made up of 12 amino acids. Germline assignment: CDR1 GTSNPN and CDR2 SVGIG (reference sequence). V lost 4 bases to trimming and J lost 3 bases, with 9 bases between them. CDR3: CAWTRSDYGYTF. The CDR3 nucleotides read TGTGCCTGGACTAGGAGCGACTATGGCTACACCTTC.

This rearrangement joins TRBV30 to TRBJ2-7; D may be TRBD1 (5 bases). Trimming removed 4 bases at V and 0 bases at J, with 13 bases between. Germline CDR1 reads GTSNPN; CDR2 reads SVGIG (reference sequence). This CDR3 region has 14 residues. The CDR3 DNA sequence: TGTGCCTGGACGCAGGGCCCAAGCTCCTACGAGCAGTACTTC. It is translated as CAWTQGPSSYEQYF.

The table lists this clone with a few counts. The chain uses TRBV9 and TRBJ1-4, with D possibly matching TRBD1 (5 bases). The CDR3 contains 14 residues. The germline V gene has CDR1 SGDLS and CDR2 YYNGEE. With 4 bases removed from V and 3 bases from J, the gap between germline ends came to 10 bases. For the CDR3, the DNA is TGTGCCAGCAGCCTGACGGGGGCTAATGAAAAACTGTTTTTT. Its protein is CASSLTGANEKLFF. The whole variable domain, remainder taken from reference TRBV9 and TRBJ1-4, is DSGVTQTPKHLITATGQRVTLRCSPRSGDLSVYWYQQSLDQGLQFLIQYYNGEERAKGNILERFSAQQFPDLHSELNLSSLELGDSALYFCASSLTGANEKLFFGSGTQLSVL.

Points on this clone: The sample carries other DNA sequences with the same CDR3. This chain links TRBV4-2 with TRBJ1-5; TRBD1 is a possible D gene (5 bases). The germline gives CDR1 LGHNA, CDR2 YNFKEQ. The CDR3 has 15 residues. V was cut by 3 bases and J by 4 bases, with 13 bases left in between. The CDR3: CASSHGRDSNQPQHF. The CDR3 DNA follows: TGTGCCAGCAGCCATGGCAGGGACTCGAATCAGCCCCAGCATTTT.

Of note for this clone: The missing conserved phenylalanine or tryptophan at the end of this CDR3 makes a read error likely. The chain joins TRBV30 to TRBJ2-6; D uncertain. Trimming cost V 3 bases and J 4 bases, with 7 bases left between them. This CDR3 has 13 residues. CDR1 is GTSNPN and CDR2 is SVGIG in the germline V gene (reference sequence). The CDR3 protein is CAWRVPGANVLTS. The CDR3 DNA is TGTGCCTGGAGAGTACCCGGGGCCAACGTCCTGACTTCC.

The chain recombines TRBV7-2 with TRBJ2-6; D remains unclear. V lost 1 base to trimming and J lost 0 bases, with 7 bases between them. CDR1 is SGHTA and CDR2 is FQGNSA in the germline V gene. The CDR3 is 16 amino acids. The CDR3 loop is CASSLVYISGANVLTF. CDR3 bases: TGTGCCAGCAGCTTAGTATACATCTCTGGGGCCAACGTCCTGACTTTC.

The chain has TRBV11-2 and TRBJ2-5; the match to TRBD2 covers 7 bases. The ends lost 5 bases at V and 2 bases at J; junction bases unmatched: 5. The germline V gene has CDR1 SGHAT and CDR2 FQNNGV. The CDR3 contains 14 residues. CDR3 region: CASSLLRGQETQYF. The DNA for the CDR3 is TGTGCCAGCAGCCTGCTGCGGGGGCAAGAGACCCAGTACTTC.